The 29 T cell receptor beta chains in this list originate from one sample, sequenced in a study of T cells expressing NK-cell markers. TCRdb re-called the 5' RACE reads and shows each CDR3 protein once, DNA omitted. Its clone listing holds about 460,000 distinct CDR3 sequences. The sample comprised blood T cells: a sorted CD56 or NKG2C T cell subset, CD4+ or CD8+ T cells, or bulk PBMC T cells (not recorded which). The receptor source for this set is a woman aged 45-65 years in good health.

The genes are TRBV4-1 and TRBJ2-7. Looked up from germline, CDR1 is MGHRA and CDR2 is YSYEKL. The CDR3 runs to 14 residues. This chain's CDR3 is CASRSVGGLYEQYF.

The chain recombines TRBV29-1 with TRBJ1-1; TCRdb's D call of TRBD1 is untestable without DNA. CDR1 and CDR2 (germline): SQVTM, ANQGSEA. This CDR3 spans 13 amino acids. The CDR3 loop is CSYSGTQNTEAFF.

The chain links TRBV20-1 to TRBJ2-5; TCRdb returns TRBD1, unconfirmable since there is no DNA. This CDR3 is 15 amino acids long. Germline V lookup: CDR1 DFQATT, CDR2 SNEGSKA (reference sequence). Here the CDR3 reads CSARPGHIVQETQYF.

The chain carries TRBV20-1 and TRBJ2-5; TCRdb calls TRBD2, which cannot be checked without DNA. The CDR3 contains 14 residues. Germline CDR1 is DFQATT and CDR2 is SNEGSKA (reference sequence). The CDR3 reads CSASLSGGQETQYF.

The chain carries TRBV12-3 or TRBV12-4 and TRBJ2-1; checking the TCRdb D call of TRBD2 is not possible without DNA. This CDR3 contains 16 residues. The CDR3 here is CASSSLSGGPENEQFF.

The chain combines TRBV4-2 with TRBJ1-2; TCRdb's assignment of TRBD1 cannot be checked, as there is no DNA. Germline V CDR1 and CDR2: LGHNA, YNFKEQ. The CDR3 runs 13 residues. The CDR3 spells CASRQTGVEGYTF.

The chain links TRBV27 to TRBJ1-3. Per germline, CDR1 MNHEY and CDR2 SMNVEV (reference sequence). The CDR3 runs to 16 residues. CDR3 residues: CASSLSQAFSGNTIYF.

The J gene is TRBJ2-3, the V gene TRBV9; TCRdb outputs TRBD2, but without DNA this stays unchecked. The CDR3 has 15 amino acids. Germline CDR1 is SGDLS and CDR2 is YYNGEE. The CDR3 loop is CASSVEIAATDTQYF.

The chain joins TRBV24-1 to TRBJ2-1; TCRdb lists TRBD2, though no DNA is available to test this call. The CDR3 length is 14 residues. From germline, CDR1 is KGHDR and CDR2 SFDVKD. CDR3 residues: CATSDAAAMNEQFF.

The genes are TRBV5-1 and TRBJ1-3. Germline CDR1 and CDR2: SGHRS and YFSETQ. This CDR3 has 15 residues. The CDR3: CASSSTDNSGNTIYF. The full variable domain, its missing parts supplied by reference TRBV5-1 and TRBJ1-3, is KAGVTQTPRYLIKTRGQQVTLSCSPISGHRSVSWYQQTPGQGLQFLFEYFSETQRNKGNFPGRFSGRQFSNSRSEMNVSTLELGDSALYLCASSSTDNSGNTIYFGEGSWLTVV.

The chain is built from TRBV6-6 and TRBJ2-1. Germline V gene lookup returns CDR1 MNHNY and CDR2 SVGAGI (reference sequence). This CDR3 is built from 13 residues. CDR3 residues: CASSYLEYNEQFF.

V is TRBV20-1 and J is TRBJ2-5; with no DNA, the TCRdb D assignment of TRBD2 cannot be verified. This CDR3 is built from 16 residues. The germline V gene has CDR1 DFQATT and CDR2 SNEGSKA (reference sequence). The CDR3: CSATPWEGRQTETQYF.

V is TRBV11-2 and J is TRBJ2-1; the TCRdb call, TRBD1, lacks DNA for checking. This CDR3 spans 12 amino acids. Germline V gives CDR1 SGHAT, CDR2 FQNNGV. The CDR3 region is CASSLDDRREFF.

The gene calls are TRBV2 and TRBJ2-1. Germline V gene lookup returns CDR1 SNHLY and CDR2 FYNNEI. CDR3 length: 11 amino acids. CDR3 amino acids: CASTMDNEQFF. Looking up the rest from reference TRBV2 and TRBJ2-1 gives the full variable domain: EPEVTQTPSHQVTQMGQEVILRCVPISNHLYFYWYRQILGQKVEFLVSFYNNEISEKSEIFDDQFSVERPDGSNFTLKIRSTKLEDSAMYFCASTMDNEQFFGPGTRLTVL.

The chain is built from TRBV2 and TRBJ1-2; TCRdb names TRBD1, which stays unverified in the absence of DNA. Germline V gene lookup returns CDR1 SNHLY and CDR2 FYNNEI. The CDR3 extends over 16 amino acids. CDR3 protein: CASRQRMTGGDYGYTF.

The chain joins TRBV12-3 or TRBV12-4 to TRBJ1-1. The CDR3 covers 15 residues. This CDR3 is CASSSYPRGNTEAFF.

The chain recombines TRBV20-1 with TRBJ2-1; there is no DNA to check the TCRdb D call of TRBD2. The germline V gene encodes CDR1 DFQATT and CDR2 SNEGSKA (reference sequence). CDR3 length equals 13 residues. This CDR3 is CSAEGGRSNEQFF.

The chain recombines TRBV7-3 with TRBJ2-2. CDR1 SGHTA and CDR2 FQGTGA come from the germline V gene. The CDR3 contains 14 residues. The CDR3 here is CASSSHRNTGELFF.

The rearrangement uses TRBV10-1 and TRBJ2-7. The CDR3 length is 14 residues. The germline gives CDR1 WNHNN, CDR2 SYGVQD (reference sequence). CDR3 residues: CASSDGPLYEEQYF.

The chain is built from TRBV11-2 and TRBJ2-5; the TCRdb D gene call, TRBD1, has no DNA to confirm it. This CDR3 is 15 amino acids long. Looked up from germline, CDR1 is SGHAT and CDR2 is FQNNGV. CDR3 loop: CASSSLRGLAETQYF.

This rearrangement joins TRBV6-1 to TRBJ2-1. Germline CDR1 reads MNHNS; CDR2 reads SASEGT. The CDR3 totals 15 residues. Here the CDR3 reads CASSLSGSIYNEQFF.

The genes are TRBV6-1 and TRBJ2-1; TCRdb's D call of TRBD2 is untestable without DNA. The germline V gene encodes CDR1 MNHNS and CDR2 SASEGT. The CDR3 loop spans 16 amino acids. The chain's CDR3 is CASSEEVAGGGNEQFF.

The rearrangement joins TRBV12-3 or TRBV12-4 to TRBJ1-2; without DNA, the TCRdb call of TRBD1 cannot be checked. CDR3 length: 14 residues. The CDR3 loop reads CASTYPGSTYGYTF.

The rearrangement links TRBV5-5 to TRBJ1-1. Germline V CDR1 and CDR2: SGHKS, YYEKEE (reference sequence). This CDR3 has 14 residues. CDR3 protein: CASSLGIDLDEAFF.

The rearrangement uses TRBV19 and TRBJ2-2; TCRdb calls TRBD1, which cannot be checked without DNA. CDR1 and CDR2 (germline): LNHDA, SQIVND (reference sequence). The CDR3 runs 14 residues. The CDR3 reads CASIPDRNPGELFF.

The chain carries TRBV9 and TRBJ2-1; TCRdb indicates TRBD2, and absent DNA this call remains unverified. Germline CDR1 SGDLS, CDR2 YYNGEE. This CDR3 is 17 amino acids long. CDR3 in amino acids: CASSVAGASGAWEEQFF.

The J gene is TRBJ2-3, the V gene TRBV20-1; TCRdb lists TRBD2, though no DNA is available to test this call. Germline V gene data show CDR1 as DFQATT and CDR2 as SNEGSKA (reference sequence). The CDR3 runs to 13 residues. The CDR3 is CSARETSSQAQYF.

The CDR3 sequence: CASSTTGLANEQFF. This chain links TRBV5-1 with TRBJ2-1; TCRdb's D call of TRBD2 is untestable without DNA. This CDR3 has 14 amino acids. Germline V CDR1 and CDR2: SGHRS, YFSETQ.

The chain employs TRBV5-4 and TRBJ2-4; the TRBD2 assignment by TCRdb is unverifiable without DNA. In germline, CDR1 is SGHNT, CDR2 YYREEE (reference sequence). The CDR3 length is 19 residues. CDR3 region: CASSLGTSGGKLAKNIQYF.